The TCR beta chain under discussion was sequenced for a study of metastatic and nonmetastatic thyroid tumors. Study context: Repertoires were compared across blood and tumor or nodule tissue from malignant and benign thyroid patients. Study-wide results and limits: The study reportedly found significantly higher TCR beta diversity in malignant thyroid tumors than benign nodules, in blood and tumor.

The CDR3 has 14 residues. The germline V and J ends were trimmed by 6 bases and 6 bases, with 15 bases remaining between them. Germline loops: CDR1 SGDLS, CDR2 YYNGEE. The table lists this clone with many counts. Its antigen is as yet unknown. Original handling: A papillary thyroid cancer distant-metastasis classifier was built from CDR3 differences across clinicopathological groups. TCRdb re-called the PCR reads through MiXCR. The V and J calls and clone size come from TCRdb's table, not from the authors' own analysis. The sample holds tens of thousands of clones, over 25% seen once. Not a single patient had been given any form of treatment at any point before undergoing thyroid surgery.

The V call is TRBV9, the J call TRBJ1-4; D is unresolved. This clonotype was obtained from a female donor with papillary thyroid cancer or a benign thyroid nodule (not recorded which). Some clones in this sample may be carry-over from other donors' samples. The specimen sequenced was blood. The CDR3 is CASTYGPSYEKLFF. CDR3 DNA: TGTGCCAGCACCTATGGGCCAAGCTATGAAAAACTGTTTTTT.